This T cell receptor (beta chain) is drawn from a study of blood T cell repertoires in COVID-19. Whole-study context: The analysed material was cDNA or gDNA that came from T cells, B-cell-depleted T cells, or PBMCs.

The data were produced by immunoSEQ multiplex PCR, yet TCRdb's version contains in-frame clones alone and is incomplete. Among over 100,000 clones, around 88% were seen once, and the ten largest hold approximately 10%. This CDR3 has 15 amino acids. Trimming removed 5 bases at V and 8 bases at J, with 21 bases between. Looked up from germline, CDR1 is SEHNR and CDR2 is FQNEAQ (reference sequence). The source is a man aged 50 or older with acute or convalescent COVID-19. The sequenced sample was peripheral blood. The chain combines TRBV7-9 with TRBJ1-2; D perhaps matches TRBD1 (6 bases). CDR3 sequence reads: CASSPNANRAGGYTF. The CDR3 DNA reads as TGTGCCAGCAGCCCCAACGCGAACAGGGCTGGGGGCTACACCTTC.